The clone carrying this T cell receptor (beta chain) came up a few times. The data were taken from a study of response to subunit inactivated influenza vaccine. One entry per CDR3 protein results from TCRdb running MiXCR on the RT-PCR reads. Of about 780,000 distinct CDR3 sequences listed, approximately 17% were seen once; the top ten hold roughly 11%. This CDR3 spans 11 amino acids. Germline CDR1 and CDR2: DFQATT and SNEGSKA (reference sequence). The V gene lost 6 bases and the J gene lost 10 bases, with 13 bases spanning the gap. The TCR sequence derives from a middle-aged man who received an inactivated influenza vaccine. This rearrangement joins TRBV20-1 to TRBJ2-1; TRBD2 might be the D (6 bases). Sequencing was performed on PBMCs from blood, taken more than 4 days after vaccination. The CDR3 sequence is CSASLGREQFF. CDR3 coding DNA: TGCAGTGCCAGCTTAGGGAGGGAGCAGTTCTTC.